One T cell receptor beta chain is described in this entry. Its matching antigen is unknown. This sample was taken from a study of cytomegalovirus exposure and HLA in healthy donors. The CDR3 loop spans 17 amino acids. CDR1 SQVTM and CDR2 ANQGSEA come from the germline V gene. Trimming stripped 0 bases from V and 0 bases from J, with 15 bases between. Produced via immunoSEQ multiplex PCR; TCRdb's table is partial and in-frame only. The table lists over 200,000 clones, over 80% of them singletons. General study results and limits: As confirmed in vitro, a few CMV-associated chains were specific for CMV antigens. Rare TCR sequences predominated, though certain public TCRs were found in many donors.

The donors were part of the 120-subject validation cohort, which stood apart from the roughly 700-subject first cohort. Input material: PBMCs. The chain links TRBV29-1 to TRBJ1-3; weak D call: TRBD1 (5 bases). The clonotype comes from a young woman in good health and CMV-seronegative. The CDR3 nucleotides are TGCAGCGTTGAAGATCGGTACAGGCCTTACTCTGGAAACACCATATATTTT. Translation gives CSVEDRYRPYSGNTIYF. Looking up the rest from reference TRBV29-1 and TRBJ1-3 gives the full variable domain: SAVISQKPSRDICQRGTSLTIQCQVDSQVTMMFWYRQQPGQSLTLIATANQGSEATYESGFVIDKFPISRPNLTFSTLTVSNMSPEDSSIYLCSVEDRYRPYSGNTIYFGEGSWLTVV.